This entry is about one TCR beta chain. No antigen is known for it. Sample-barcoded 5' priming and a J-beta primer mix drove a second PCR of 7 to 11 cycles. A template-switch adaptor containing 12 random nucleotides labeled each cDNA molecule. A single record per CDR3 protein comes from TCRdb applying MiXCR to the 5' RACE reads. The sample shows over a million distinct CDR3 sequences, 40% to 55% of them seen only once. The sample originates from a study of blood T cells in healthy people across ages. General study points: Naive CD4+ cell counts and diversity both ran higher in long-lived than in aged donors. PBMCs were not sorted, which prevented a conclusive comparison of naive versus antigen-experienced cells.

Collection of 9.5 to 10 milliliters of peripheral blood was performed for each donor. The CDR3 is made up of 15 amino acids. With V trimmed by 6 bases and J by 5 bases, 6 bases remained unmatched. Germline V gene data show CDR1 as SGHTA and CDR2 as FQGTGA. This receptor was identified in a woman aged 60 to 75 in good health. Sequencing input: blood. The chain recombines TRBV7-3 with TRBJ2-3; 12 bases are a match to TRBD2. The CDR3 here is CASRSGLAGKDTQYF. The CDR3 nucleotides are TGTGCCAGCAGATCCGGACTAGCGGGAAAAGATACGCAGTATTTT.